The 24 T cell receptor beta chains below were found in one sample sequenced in a study of blood T cells in healthy people across ages. Combining a sample-barcoded 5' primer with a J-beta primer mix, a second PCR ran for roughly 6 to 12 cycles. One entry per CDR3 protein results from TCRdb running MiXCR on the 5' RACE reads. The repertoire holds hundreds of thousands of distinct CDR3 sequences, with approximately 21% as singletons. The sequencing sample was made of blood. The receptors shown here come from a man between 65 and 80 years old in good health.

This clonotype was detected only once. This rearrangement joins TRBV7-2 to TRBJ1-3, with a weak D call TRBD1 (6 bases). Germline CDR1 reads SGHTA; CDR2 reads FQGNSA. V gave up 2 bases and J gave up 4 bases, with 18 bases separating them. CDR3 size: 17 residues. CDR3 sequence: CASSLILGGAKGNTIYF. CDR3 in DNA: TGTGCCAGCAGCTTAATATTGGGGGGCGCTAAAGGAAACACCATATATTTT.

The chain combines TRBV12-3 or TRBV12-4 with TRBJ2-5; no clear D. Judging by the DNA end, TRBJ2-7 fits better; the J call may be wrong. The CDR3 extends over 13 amino acids. CDR3 DNA sequence: TGTGCCAGCAGTTTGAGGCAGGCCGGCGAGCAGTACTTC. This sequence encodes CASSLRQAGEQYF.

The genes are TRBV24-1 and TRBJ1-2; D uncertain. CDR1 and CDR2 (germline): KGHDR, SFDVKD. V was trimmed by 6 bases and J by 0 bases, leaving 10 bases between them. This CDR3 is built from 14 residues. CDR3 sequence (DNA): TGTGCCACCAGTAACGGACCCCCTAACTATGGCTACACCTTC. It is translated as CATSNGPPNYGYTF.

The gene calls are TRBV20-1 and TRBJ2-3; 7 bases agree with TRBD2. This CDR3 is built from 16 residues. The V gene's germline CDR1 is DFQATT and CDR2 SNEGSKA (reference sequence). V lost 0 bases to trimming and J lost 6 bases; unmatched junction nucleotides: 12. The CDR3 region has the DNA TGCAGTGCTAGAGATCCCGGGCTAGCGGTTCTTGATACGCAGTATTTT. This gives the protein CSARDPGLAVLDTQYF.

The chain is built from TRBV11-2 and TRBJ2-1, with 11 bases fitting TRBD2. CDR1 is SGHAT, CDR2 FQNNGV, per germline. This CDR3 has 14 amino acids. Trimming took 3 bases from V and 6 from J; bases not matched to a gene: 1. This CDR3 is CASSLTSGTNEQFF. The CDR3 region has the DNA TGTGCCAGCAGCTTGACTAGCGGGACCAATGAGCAGTTCTTC. Drawing the rest from reference TRBV11-2 and TRBJ2-1, the complete variable domain is EAGVAQSPRYKIIEKRQSVAFWCNPISGHATLYWYQQILGQGPKLLIQFQNNGVVDDSQLPKDRFSAERLKGVDSTLKIQPAKLEDSAVYLCASSLTSGTNEQFFGPGTRLTVL.

This clonotype was detected only a few times. This chain uses TRBV19 with TRBJ2-5, with 7 bases matching TRBD1. The DNA end lines up better with TRBJ2-1; the J call may be wrong. The CDR3 contains 15 residues. The germline V gene has CDR1 LNHDA and CDR2 SQIVND (reference sequence). The CDR3 nucleotides are TGTGCCAGTAGTATAAGGGACAGCGAGGGCAATGAGCAGTTCTTC. As protein: CASSIRDSEGNEQFF.

This clonotype has just a few counts. The J gene is TRBJ2-1, the V gene TRBV7-8; D perhaps matches TRBD2 (5 bases). Per the germline V gene, CDR1 is SGHVS and CDR2 is FQNEAQ. The length of the CDR3 is 15 residues. V gave up 5 bases and J gave up 1 base, with 12 bases separating them. CDR3 sequence reads: CASSTTRISYNEQFF. The CDR3 DNA is TGTGCCAGCAGCACAACTAGGATTTCCTACAATGAGCAGTTCTTC.

This chain joins TRBV4-3 and TRBJ1-1; no definite D call. Germline V CDR1 and CDR2: LGHNA, YSLEER. This CDR3 has 16 residues. V lost 4 bases, J lost 1 base, and 16 bases lay in between. CDR3 DNA: TGCGCCAGCAGCCTAAGGTTGGGTGGAGGGAACACTGAAGCTTTCTTT. This translates into CASSLRLGGGNTEAFF.

This chain uses TRBV12-3 or TRBV12-4 with TRBJ2-6; D may match TRBD1 or TRBD2 (5 bases each). Between the trimmed V and J ends, which lost 7 bases and 0 bases, there was a span of 19 bases. The CDR3 is 18 amino acids. The DNA for the CDR3 is TGTGCCAGCACCCCTTCGGGGACGGTACTCTCTGGGGCCAACGTCCTGACTTTC. Its protein product is CASTPSGTVLSGANVLTF.

Only a few counts were recorded for this clonotype. V and J are TRBV11-2 and TRBJ2-2; D is undetermined. There are 13 residues in the CDR3. Trimming took 1 base from V and 6 from J, leaving 6 bases between them. The V gene's germline CDR1 is SGHAT and CDR2 FQNNGV. Here the CDR3 reads CASSLVASGELFF. The CDR3 DNA sequence: TGTGCCAGCAGCTTAGTCGCTTCCGGGGAGCTGTTTTTT.

This clonotype was found once. V usage is TRBV20-1 and J usage is TRBJ2-1, with D perhaps being TRBD1 or TRBD2 (5 bases each). Trimming cost V 3 bases and J 8 bases, with 14 bases left between them. The germline V gene has CDR1 DFQATT and CDR2 SNEGSKA (reference sequence). The CDR3 is 13 amino acids. This CDR3 is CSASVGASDEQFF. As DNA, the CDR3 is TGCAGTGCTAGTGTCGGGGCCAGCGATGAGCAGTTCTTC.

This clonotype was counted between two and nine times. The chain couples TRBV27 to TRBJ2-7, with a weak D call TRBD2 (6 bases). This CDR3 spans 14 amino acids. Trimming pared 5 bases from V and 1 base from J, leaving 12 bases between. Germline V gene lookup returns CDR1 MNHEY and CDR2 SMNVEV (reference sequence). CDR3 loop: CASSPRLGSYEQYV. CDR3 DNA sequence: TGTGCCAGCAGTCCGAGACTAGGTTCCTACGAGCAGTACGTC.

This clonotype was detected only a few times. The genes are TRBV12-3 or TRBV12-4 and TRBJ1-4; D ambiguous. CDR3 size: 15 residues. Trimming shortened V by 4 bases and J by 10 bases, and 19 bases separated the two germline ends. CDR3 residues: CASSSLGPGGTKLFF. The CDR3 region has the DNA TGTGCCAGCAGTTCCCTAGGGCCGGGCGGCACAAAACTGTTTTTT.

This clonotype was seen ten or more times. The genes are TRBV7-2 and TRBJ2-3; D gene ambiguous. The ends were cut back, 5 bases at V and 0 bases at J, with 9 bases in the middle. This CDR3 comprises 14 residues. The germline gives CDR1 SGHTA, CDR2 FQGNSA. The CDR3 is CASSPGRSTDTQYF. The CDR3 nucleotides are TGTGCCAGCAGCCCCGGCAGGAGCACAGATACGCAGTATTTT.

This clonotype was seen ten or more times. The chain combines TRBV5-6 with TRBJ2-3; D remains ambiguous. The CDR3 totals 13 residues. V was trimmed by 4 bases and J by 0 bases, leaving 6 bases between them. Germline V gene sequence: CDR1 SGHDT, CDR2 YYEEEE. The CDR3 DNA reads TGTGCCAGCAGCCGCCGAAGCACAGATACGCAGTATTTT. It encodes CASSRRSTDTQYF.

This clonotype was recorded at least ten times. The chain links TRBV5-1 to TRBJ1-2; D not resolved. The CDR3 runs 13 residues. Germline V gene lookup returns CDR1 SGHRS and CDR2 YFSETQ. The V end lost 0 bases, the J end lost 2 bases, and 5 bases lay between the germline ends. The CDR3, as DNA: TGCGCCAGCAGCTTGGAAGGGAACTATGGCTACACCTTC. As protein: CASSLEGNYGYTF.

The rearrangement joins TRBV7-2 to TRBJ2-7; D perhaps matches TRBD1 (5 bases). CDR1 and CDR2 from the germline V gene are SGHTA and FQGNSA. The length of the CDR3 is 13 residues. The germline V and J ends were trimmed by 1 base and 11 bases, with 15 bases remaining between them. In DNA form, the CDR3 reads TGTGCCAGCAGCTTAGATGGTAGGGGCGTGGAGTACTTC. Protein: CASSLDGRGVEYF.

The genes are TRBV20-1 and TRBJ1-2, with a tentative D call TRBD1 (5 bases). The CDR3 extends over 13 amino acids. V gave up 0 bases and J gave up 4 bases, with 9 bases separating them. In germline, CDR1 is DFQATT, CDR2 SNEGSKA (reference sequence). In DNA form, the CDR3 reads TGCAGTGCTAGAGATTTCGGGGGCTATGGCTACACCTTC. Translated: CSARDFGGYGYTF.

This clonotype occurred a few times. This rearrangement joins TRBV20-1 to TRBJ2-1, with D possibly matching TRBD2 (6 bases). Gene TRBJ2-7 matches the end of the DNA better, so the J call may be wrong. The CDR3 consists of 15 residues. Per the germline V gene, CDR1 is DFQATT and CDR2 is SNEGSKA (reference sequence). The CDR3 DNA sequence: TGCAGTGCTAGAGATTCAACTAGCCCCACCTACGAGCAGTACGTC. It translates to CSARDSTSPTYEQYV.

The rearrangement uses TRBV7-7 and TRBJ2-5; the match to TRBD1 covers 9 bases. V shed 5 bases, J shed 10 bases, and the junction held 11 bases outside the gene matches. The CDR3 has 14 amino acids. Germline CDR1 and CDR2: SSHAT and FNYEAQ (reference sequence). CDR3 bases: TGTGCCAGCAGCCGGGACAGGGATGTTCGGAGCCAGTACTTC. Its protein is CASSRDRDVRSQYF.

The chain combines TRBV12-3 or TRBV12-4 with TRBJ2-3; 8 nucleotides match TRBD2. The trim removed 6 bases at V and 0 bases at J, leaving 17 bases unmatched. The length of the CDR3 is 19 residues. The CDR3 DNA reads as TGTGCCAGCAGCCCCTGGGAGCGAAGCGGGAGCCCTAGCACAGATACGCAGTATTTT. It yields the protein CASSPWERSGSPSTDTQYF.

This chain joins TRBV2 and TRBJ1-5, with 8 bases matching TRBD1. Germline V gene sequence: CDR1 SNHLY, CDR2 FYNNEI. With V trimmed by 8 bases and J by 7 bases, 22 bases remained unmatched. The CDR3 sequence is 18 residues long. The CDR3 loop reads CASVTSDRVYMVRQPQHF. The CDR3 DNA follows: TGTGCCAGCGTAACATCGGACAGGGTCTATATGGTACGGCAGCCCCAGCATTTT.

This clonotype was counted once. A much larger clone differs by one base, so this may be a read error. The rearrangement uses TRBV12-3 or TRBV12-4 and TRBJ2-7, with D possibly matching TRBD2 (6 bases). The CDR3 extends over 14 amino acids. CDR3 sequence (DNA): TGTGCCAGCAGCCCTCGGACTACAGTGCGCGAGCAGTGCTTC. It translates to CASSPRTTVREQCF.

In this sample, this clonotype turned up a few times. V gene TRBV21-1 combines with J gene TRBJ1-4; TRBD1 reflects the table's D call only, with no check against the DNA. TRBV21-1 is a recognized pseudogene. The CDR3 contains 15 residues. The CDR3 loop is CASSESGGVYEKLFF. The DNA of the CDR3 is TGTGCCAGCAGCGAATCAGGGGGCGTCTATGAAAAACTGTTTTTT.